The 18 T cell receptor beta chains below come from one sample, sequenced in a study of shared clonotypes between healthy human individuals. Assay: immunoSEQ multiplex PCR; the TCRdb copy retains only in-frame clones and omits some. The sample has over 2 million clones, 85% to 95% seen once. The sequenced material came from naive CD4+ T cells from PBMCs. The subset here: CD45RA+ positively selected. These TCRs come from a man younger than 35 in good health. Some clones in this sample may be carry-over from other donors' samples.

V usage is TRBV5-1 and J usage is TRBJ2-5; D remains unclear. The V end was cut by 5 bases, the J end by 2 bases, with 13 bases between. CDR1 and CDR2 (germline): SGHRS, YFSETQ. The CDR3 consists of 14 residues. The CDR3 region is CASRIGQQQETQYF. The DNA for the CDR3 is TGCGCCAGCAGGATAGGGCAGCAGCAAGAGACCCAGTACTTC.

The chain recombines TRBV5-1 with TRBJ2-7, with 13 positions matching TRBD2. Germline V gene sequence: CDR1 SGHRS, CDR2 YFSETQ. The CDR3 contains 16 residues. J was trimmed by 4 bases and V by 3 bases; bases with no gene match: 7. DNA for the CDR3: TGCGCCAGCAGCTCCTTACTAGCGGGAGGGGGGTACGAGCAGTACTTC. Its translation is CASSSLLAGGGYEQYF.

As for this clone: This specimen includes other DNA sequences encoding the same CDR3. The chain uses TRBV27 and TRBJ1-5; possibly TRBD1 for D (5 bases). The CDR3 loop spans 15 amino acids. Germline values: CDR1 MNHEY, CDR2 SMNVEV (reference sequence). With 6 bases removed from V and 2 bases from J, the gap between germline ends came to 14 bases. The CDR3 spells CASRPGTGGNQPQHF. In DNA, the CDR3 is TGTGCCAGCAGACCCGGGACTGGGGGCAATCAGCCCCAGCATTTT.

This rearrangement joins TRBV25-1 to TRBJ2-7; 9 bases are a match to TRBD2. Germline CDR1 MGHDK, CDR2 SYGVNS. The CDR3 is 14 residues long. V lost 3 bases and J lost 5; bases outside the gene matches: 5. CDR3 sequence: CASSDSGSKDEQYF. The CDR3, as DNA: TGTGCCAGCAGTGATAGCGGGAGTAAAGACGAGCAGTACTTC.

The rearrangement uses TRBV10-1 and TRBJ1-5; a weak D match, TRBD1 (5 bases). The CDR3 runs 13 residues. V lost 3 bases to trimming and J lost 6 bases, with 9 bases between them. The germline V gene encodes CDR1 WNHNN and CDR2 SYGVQD (reference sequence). CDR3 DNA: TGCGCCAGCAGTGATTCCAGGGCTCAGCCCCAGCATTTT. Protein: CASSDSRAQPQHF.

The chain links TRBV19 to TRBJ1-1; possibly TRBD1 for D (5 bases). Germline V gives CDR1 LNHDA, CDR2 SQIVND (reference sequence). Deletions cut 5 bases from V and 4 bases from J, with 17 bases between. The CDR3 has 15 amino acids. CDR3 protein: CASSLMDGGSTEAFF. The CDR3 region has the DNA TGTGCCAGTAGTCTTATGGATGGGGGTAGCACTGAAGCTTTCTTT.

About this clone itself: In the same sample, other DNA sequences code for this CDR3. V and J are TRBV7-9 and TRBJ2-6, with D tentatively TRBD1 (6 bases). CDR1 and CDR2 (germline): SEHNR, FQNEAQ (reference sequence). V was trimmed by 1 base and J by 2 bases, leaving 6 bases between them. The CDR3 extends over 15 amino acids. CDR3 loop: CASSLDRAGANVLTF. CDR3 nucleotide sequence: TGTGCCAGCAGCTTAGACAGGGCTGGGGCCAACGTCCTGACTTTC.

This clone was detected only a few times. The J gene is TRBJ2-7, the V gene TRBV19, with D perhaps TRBD2 (6 bases). The CDR3 is made up of 12 amino acids. The germline V gene encodes CDR1 LNHDA and CDR2 SQIVND (reference sequence). V lost 9 bases and J 3 bases, leaving 12 bases between the germline ends. The CDR3 DNA sequence: TGTGCCAGAATTAGGGAGGTCTACGAGCAGTACTTC. Amino acid sequence: CARIREVYEQYF. Full variable domain (remainder filled in from reference TRBV19 and TRBJ2-7): DGGITQSPKYLFRKEGQNVTLSCEQNLNHDAMYWYRQDPGQGLRLIYYSQIVNDFQKGDIAEGYSVSREKKESFPLTVTSAQKNPTAFYLCARIREVYEQYFGPGTRLTVT.

Notes on this clone: This CDR3 is also generated by other DNA sequences in the sample. This sequence joins TRBV5-1 and TRBJ1-4; 11 bases line up with TRBD1. J was trimmed by 7 bases and V by 2 bases; bases with no gene match: 7. Germline V lookup: CDR1 SGHRS, CDR2 YFSETQ. The CDR3 extends over 16 amino acids. Here the CDR3 reads CASSLNPGQGGEKLFF. CDR3 coding DNA: TGCGCCAGCAGCTTAAATCCGGGACAGGGGGGTGAAAAACTGTTTTTT.

The rearrangement links TRBV28 to TRBJ2-5, with 10 bases aligning to TRBD1. The DNA end is more similar to TRBJ2-7, so the J call may be wrong. The germline CDR1 and CDR2 sequences are MDHEN and SYDVKM. There are 14 residues in the CDR3. The CDR3 nucleotides are TGTGCCAGCAGGTCCGGGACAGGGGACTACGAGCAGTACTTC. It specifies CASRSGTGDYEQYF.

V usage is TRBV4-2 and J usage is TRBJ2-3; a possible D gene is TRBD2 (6 bases). The CDR3 length is 16 residues. The ends were cut back, 0 bases at V and 5 bases at J, with 15 bases in the middle. Germline CDR1 and CDR2: LGHNA and YNFKEQ. The CDR3 DNA is TGTGCCAGCAGCCAAGATTTGAGGGGAGGAGAAGATACGCAGTATTTT. Translation: CASSQDLRGGEDTQYF.

The chain employs TRBV28 and TRBJ2-7; no definite D call. CDR3 length: 15 amino acids. Trimming left V 4 bases short and J 6 bases short, with 19 bases between. Germline lookup yields CDR1 MDHEN and CDR2 SYDVKM. The CDR3, as DNA: TGTGCCAGCAGTTGGATAAACCCTCTTACCGGCGAGCAGTACTTC. Its translation is CASSWINPLTGEQYF.

The chain employs TRBV18 and TRBJ2-3; 10 bases match TRBD1. The CDR3 consists of 16 residues. With V trimmed by 4 bases and J by 2 bases, 6 bases remained unmatched. CDR1 and CDR2 (germline): KGHSH, LQKENI. The chain's CDR3 is CASSHRDRGLTDTQYF. The CDR3 DNA is TGTGCCAGCTCACACCGGGACAGGGGCCTCACAGATACGCAGTATTTT.

The chain uses TRBV11-2 and TRBJ2-7; D not resolved. Germline CDR1 SGHAT, CDR2 FQNNGV. This CDR3 contains 15 residues. Trimming removed 5 bases from V and 3 bases from J, with 17 bases in between. CDR3 amino acids: CASSNIRSRGYEQYF. In nucleotides, the CDR3 is TGTGCCAGCAGCAATATCCGAAGCCGTGGCTACGAGCAGTACTTC.

The J gene is TRBJ1-2, the V gene TRBV29-1; unclear D gene. The CDR3 length is 14 residues. Germline assignment: CDR1 SQVTM and CDR2 ANQGSEA. V was cut by 2 bases and J by 5 bases, with 15 bases left in between. The CDR3: CSVESIYSLYGYTF. CDR3 nucleotides: TGCAGCGTTGAAAGTATTTATTCCCTGTATGGCTACACCTTC.

The sample holds a few counts of this clone. The chain has TRBV28 and TRBJ1-5; D is possibly TRBD1 (5 bases). Deletions cut 6 bases from V and 2 bases from J, with 14 bases between. The CDR3 contains 15 residues. Germline loops: CDR1 MDHEN, CDR2 SYDVKM. The CDR3 nucleotides are TGTGCCAGCAGCGCCGGGGACCTGGGCAATCAGCCCCAGCATTTT. Translating it yields CASSAGDLGNQPQHF. Variable domain in full (rest from reference TRBV28 and TRBJ1-5): DVKVTQSSRYLVKRTGEKVFLECVQDMDHENMFWYRQDPGLGLRLIYFSYDVKMKEKGDIPEGYSVSREKKERFSLILESASTNQTSMYLCASSAGDLGNQPQHFGDGTRLSIL.

V usage is TRBV18 and J usage is TRBJ2-5, with D possibly being TRBD1 or TRBD2 (6 bases each). This CDR3 has 16 residues. The germline V gene encodes CDR1 KGHSH and CDR2 LQKENI. Trimming took off 3 bases at V and 2 bases at J, with 16 bases between the two ends. The CDR3 protein is CASSPSGRGAQETQYF. DNA for the CDR3: TGTGCCAGCTCACCTAGCGGAAGGGGGGCACAAGAGACCCAGTACTTC. The whole variable domain, filled in from reference TRBV18 and TRBJ2-5, reads NAGVMQNPRHLVRRRGQEARLRCSPMKGHSHVYWYRQLPEEGLKFMVYLQKENIIDESGMPKERFSAEFPKEGPSILRIQQVVRGDSAAYFCASSPSGRGAQETQYFGPGTRLLVL.

The rearrangement uses TRBV27 and TRBJ2-1, with TRBD1 matching 7 bases. The CDR3 consists of 14 residues. The V segment lost 3 bases and the J segment 6 bases; nucleotides outside the gene matches: 5. From germline, CDR1 is MNHEY and CDR2 SMNVEV (reference sequence). CDR3 nucleotides: TGTGCCAGCAGTTTCGGGACAGCGATCAATGAGCAGTTCTTC. Translated, it gives CASSFGTAINEQFF.